Listed below are T cell receptor beta chains from one sample, sequenced in a study of cytomegalovirus exposure and HLA in healthy donors. Using immunoSEQ multiplex PCR, the repertoire was profiled, and TCRdb retains in-frame clones only, with some absent. Of 60,000 to 95,000 clones in the sample, approximately 72% are singletons; the top ten hold 8% to 10%. Sequencing was done on a sample of PBMCs. Receptors originate from a woman between 40 and 50 years old in good health and CMV-seropositive. CDR3s include the opening cysteine and the closing phenylalanine or tryptophan.

TRBV5-1 CASSAGTGMISGEQYF
TRBV5-1 CASSTLTGEEEKLFF
TRBV11-2 CASSPGTAGNTIYF
TRBV9 CASSVAPDGGAGADTQYF
TRBV6-5 CASIPGGSTDTQYF
TRBV28 CASSTAGSYEQYF
TRBV28 CASRGQGAGNYGYTF
TRBV29-1 CSVGTSGGEQYF
TRBV6-4 CASSPTGNQPQHF
TRBV19 CASIGDRDEQYF
TRBV5-1 CASSLGQVAYEQYF
TRBV7-2 CASSPRQGEFRNQPQHF
TRBV29-1 CSVSTGIGFF
TRBV27 CASSFRGGAETQYF
TRBV19 CASSSHSGGADTQYF
TRBV30 CAWTSTRYINEQYF